Described below is a single TCR beta chain sequence and its context. This record belongs to a study of blood T cells in healthy people across ages. A second PCR, run for about 7 to 11 cycles, used a sample-barcoded 5' primer plus a J-beta primer mix. TCRdb fed the 5' RACE reads into MiXCR, producing one record per CDR3 protein. The table includes some 1.5 million distinct CDR3 sequences, roughly 28% detected once. This CDR3 region has 15 residues. Germline CDR1 and CDR2: SGHTA and FQGTGA. V lost 2 bases to trimming and J lost 1 base, with 10 bases between them. The genes are TRBV7-3 and TRBJ2-3; D is unresolved. The sequence was collected from a woman under 40 in good health. Sequenced: blood. The CDR3 bases are TGTGCCAGCAGCTTAGGGGTAGCTTGCACAGATACGCAGTATTTT. This sequence encodes CASSLGVACTDTQYF.